A single sample is the source of the 12 T cell receptor beta chains below, sequenced in a study of prognosis after radiotherapy for stage I lung cancer. With two-round multiplex PCR, TCR beta CDR3 sequences were amplified from genomic DNA. For every TRBV and TRBJ gene, a specific primer was used in first-round PCR. TCRdb reanalysed the multiplex PCR reads using MiXCR and keeps one entry per CDR3 protein. The sample lists about 16,000 distinct CDR3 sequences; approximately 31% were seen once. This sample comprised PBMCs, obtained before or after stereotactic body radiation therapy (not recorded which). Receptors originate from a donor over 45 with non-small cell lung cancer.

This clonotype was seen ten or more times. V and J are TRBV20-1 and TRBJ2-2; 9 nucleotides agree with TRBD1. CDR1 is DFQATT, CDR2 SNEGSKA, per germline (reference sequence). CDR3 size: 15 residues. The V gene end was trimmed by 1 base and the J gene end by 2 bases; junction bases not matched to a gene: 2. The CDR3 DNA follows: TGCAGTGCTAGAGGGACAGGGGCAAACACCGGGGAGCTGTTTTTT. Amino acid sequence: CSARGTGANTGELFF.

This clonotype was detected ten times or more. The gene calls are TRBV6-5 and TRBJ2-7; D might be TRBD1 (6 bases). V lost 4 bases and J lost 2, with 15 bases in between. This CDR3 contains 15 residues. Germline lookup yields CDR1 MNHEY and CDR2 SVGAGI. This CDR3 reads CASSLQGERTYEQYF. CDR3 DNA: TGTGCCAGCAGTTTACAGGGAGAGAGGACCTACGAGCAGTACTTC.

Details on this clonotype: A much larger clone lies a single base off, so this may be a read error. This chain joins TRBV24-1 and TRBJ1-3; D gene uncertain. V lost 5 bases and J lost 0, with 10 bases in between. Germline-derived CDR1 and CDR2 are KGHDR and SFDVKD. The CDR3 has 15 residues. The CDR3 spells CATSAWRISGNTIYF. The CDR3 bases are TGTGCCACCAGTGCCTGGCGGATCTCTGGAAACACCATATATTTT.

Relative to its sample, this clonotype is medium-sized (0.01 to 0.1%). Written as DNA, the CDR3 is TGCAGTGCTAGAGAAGGCGGGAGCGTGCATGAGCAGTTCTTC. Protein sequence: CSAREGGSVHEQFF. This chain links TRBV20-1 with TRBJ2-1; 7 bases fit TRBD2. This CDR3 comprises 14 residues. V was pared by 0 bases and J by 8 bases, with 7 bases of the junction left unmatched. CDR1 and CDR2 (germline): DFQATT, SNEGSKA (reference sequence).

In its sample, this clonotype was seen many times. The gene calls are TRBV6-1 and TRBJ1-1; D is undetermined. CDR3 length equals 12 residues. V dropped 1 base and J dropped 4 bases, with 4 bases sitting between them. In germline, CDR1 is MNHNS, CDR2 SASEGT. CDR3 sequence reads: CASSEEITEAFF. DNA of the CDR3: TGTGCCAGCAGTGAAGAAATCACTGAAGCTTTCTTT.

This clonotype was detected many times. The chain couples TRBV4-2 to TRBJ2-1, with TRBD2 matching over 10 bases. The CDR3 is 17 amino acids. Per the germline V gene, CDR1 is LGHNA and CDR2 is YNFKEQ. Trimming at V came to 3 bases and at J to 2 bases, leaving 7 bases not matched to a gene. CDR3 coding DNA: TGTGCCAGCAGCCACGAAGGACTAGCGGTTACCTACAATGAGCAGTTCTTC. It is translated as CASSHEGLAVTYNEQFF.

In its sample, this clonotype was seen once. V is TRBV3-1 and J is TRBJ1-5; D gene uncertain. V was trimmed by 8 bases and J by 7 bases, leaving 12 bases between them. The CDR3 is 12 amino acids. Germline V gene sequence: CDR1 LGHDT, CDR2 YNNKEL (reference sequence). DNA for the CDR3: TGTGCCAGCCAAGAGATCTGGCAGCCCCAGCATTTT. It is translated as CASQEIWQPQHF. The complete variable domain, with remaining parts taken from reference TRBV3-1 and TRBJ1-5, reads DTAVSQTPKYLVTQMGNDKSIKCEQNLGHDTMYWYKQDSKKFLKIMFSYNNKELIINETVPNRFSPKSPDKAHLNLHINSLELGDSAVYFCASQEIWQPQHFGDGTRLSIL.

V usage is TRBV12-5 and J usage is TRBJ2-1; possible D gene TRBD2, 6 bases. CDR1 is LGHNT, CDR2 FRNRAP, per germline. This CDR3 is 13 amino acids long. Between the trimmed V and J ends, which lost 8 bases and 7 bases, there was a span of 15 bases. CDR3 protein: CASRDGGVNEQFF. The DNA of the CDR3 is TGTGCTAGTCGCGACGGGGGAGTTAATGAGCAGTTCTTC.

This clonotype occurred many times. The chain recombines TRBV5-4 with TRBJ1-4; 12 bases agree with TRBD1. The CDR3 is 16 residues long. Per germline, CDR1 SGHNT and CDR2 YYREEE (reference sequence). V lost 3 bases and J lost 8; bases outside the gene matches: 8. The CDR3 is CASSSARDRGREKLFF. The CDR3 DNA follows: TGTGCCAGCAGCTCAGCGCGGGACAGGGGGCGGGAAAAACTGTTTTTT.

This clonotype was counted many times. V and J are TRBV9 and TRBJ2-1; TRBD2 matches at 8 bases. CDR1 and CDR2 (germline): SGDLS, YYNGEE. V dropped 3 bases and J dropped 7; count of bases not matched to a gene: 15. This CDR3 region has 17 residues. The CDR3 loop is CASSATTPGRAGNEQFF. The CDR3 region has the DNA TGTGCCAGCAGCGCCACCACCCCCGGGAGGGCGGGGAATGAGCAGTTCTTC.

This clonotype counts as medium-sized. The chain joins TRBV7-2 to TRBJ2-3; a possible D gene is TRBD2 (5 bases). The germline gives CDR1 SGHTA, CDR2 FQGNSA. CDR3 length equals 13 residues. Trimming took off 4 bases at V and 3 bases at J, with 8 bases between the two ends. CDR3 bases: TGTGCCAGCAGCTCGGACTGGACAGATACGCAGTATTTT. It specifies CASSSDWTDTQYF.

CDR3 coding DNA: TGTGCCAGCAGCTTATTAGCGGGAGGCACAGATACGCAGTATTTT. Amino acid sequence: CASSLLAGGTDTQYF. The chain combines TRBV7-9 with TRBJ2-3, with 9 bases matching TRBD2. The CDR3 consists of 15 residues. Looked up from germline, CDR1 is SEHNR and CDR2 is FQNEAQ (reference sequence). V dropped 2 bases and J dropped 1; count of bases not matched to a gene: 1.